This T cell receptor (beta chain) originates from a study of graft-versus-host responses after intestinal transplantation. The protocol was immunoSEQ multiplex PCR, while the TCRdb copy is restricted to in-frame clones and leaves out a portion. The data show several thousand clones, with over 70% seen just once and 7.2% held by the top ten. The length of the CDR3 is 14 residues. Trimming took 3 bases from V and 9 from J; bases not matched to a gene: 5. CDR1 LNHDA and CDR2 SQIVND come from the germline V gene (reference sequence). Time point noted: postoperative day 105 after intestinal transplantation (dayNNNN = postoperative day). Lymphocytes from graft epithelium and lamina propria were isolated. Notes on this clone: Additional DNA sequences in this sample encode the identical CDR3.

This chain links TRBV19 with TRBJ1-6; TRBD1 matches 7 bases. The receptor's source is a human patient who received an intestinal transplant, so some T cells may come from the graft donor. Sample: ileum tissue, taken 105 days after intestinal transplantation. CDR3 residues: CASSIGQGGSPLHF. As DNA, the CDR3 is TGTGCCAGTAGTATTGGCCAGGGGGGTTCACCCCTCCACTTT.